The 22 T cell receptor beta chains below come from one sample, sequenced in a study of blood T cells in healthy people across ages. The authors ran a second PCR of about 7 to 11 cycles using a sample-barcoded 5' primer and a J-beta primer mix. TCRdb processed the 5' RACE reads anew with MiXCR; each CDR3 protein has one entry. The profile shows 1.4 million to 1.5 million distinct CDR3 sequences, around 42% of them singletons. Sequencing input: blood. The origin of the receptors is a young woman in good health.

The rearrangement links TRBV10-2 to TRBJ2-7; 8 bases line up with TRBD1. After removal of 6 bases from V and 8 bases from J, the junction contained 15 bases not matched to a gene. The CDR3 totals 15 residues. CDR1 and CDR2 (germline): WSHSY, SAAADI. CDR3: CASRDYGTGPSKQYF. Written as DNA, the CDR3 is TGCGCCAGCAGAGACTACGGGACAGGACCTTCAAAGCAGTACTTC.

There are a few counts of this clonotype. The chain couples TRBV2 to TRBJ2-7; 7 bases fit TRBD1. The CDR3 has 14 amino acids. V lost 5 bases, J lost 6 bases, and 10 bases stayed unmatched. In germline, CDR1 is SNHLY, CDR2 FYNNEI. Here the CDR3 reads CASSLETGKFEQYF. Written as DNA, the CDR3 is TGTGCCAGCAGTTTGGAGACAGGGAAGTTCGAGCAGTACTTC.

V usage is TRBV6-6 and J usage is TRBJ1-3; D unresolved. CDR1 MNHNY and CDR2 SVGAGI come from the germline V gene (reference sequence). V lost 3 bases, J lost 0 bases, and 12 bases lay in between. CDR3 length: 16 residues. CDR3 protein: CASSYTRGHSGNTIYF. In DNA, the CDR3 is TGTGCCAGCAGTTATACCCGAGGGCACTCTGGAAACACCATATATTTT.

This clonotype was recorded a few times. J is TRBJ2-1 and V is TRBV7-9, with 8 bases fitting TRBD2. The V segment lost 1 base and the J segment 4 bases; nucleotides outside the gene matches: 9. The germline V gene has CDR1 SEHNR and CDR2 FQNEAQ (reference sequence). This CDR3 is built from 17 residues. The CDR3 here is CASSLGSSGRGYNEQFF. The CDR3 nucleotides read TGTGCCAGCAGCTTAGGTTCCAGCGGGAGAGGATACAATGAGCAGTTCTTC.

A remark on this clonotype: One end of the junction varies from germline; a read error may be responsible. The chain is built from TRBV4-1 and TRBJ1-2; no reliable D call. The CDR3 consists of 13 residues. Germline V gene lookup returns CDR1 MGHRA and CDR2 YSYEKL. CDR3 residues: CTSSQDTVRGYTF. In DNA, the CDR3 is TGCACCAGCAGCCAAGATACCGTGCGGGGCTACACCTTC.

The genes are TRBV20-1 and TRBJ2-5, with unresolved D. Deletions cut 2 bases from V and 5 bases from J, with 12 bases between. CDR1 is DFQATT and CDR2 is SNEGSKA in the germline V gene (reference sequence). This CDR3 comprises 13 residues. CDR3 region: CSARMADGETQYF. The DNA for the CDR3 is TGCAGTGCTAGAATGGCCGATGGGGAGACCCAGTACTTC.

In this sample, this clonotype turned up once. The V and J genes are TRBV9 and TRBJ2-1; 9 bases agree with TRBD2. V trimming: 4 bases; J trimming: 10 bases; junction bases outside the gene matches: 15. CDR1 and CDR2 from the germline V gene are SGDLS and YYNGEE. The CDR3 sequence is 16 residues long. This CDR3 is CASSHRPGTSLYEQFF. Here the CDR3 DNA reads TGTGCCAGCAGCCATCGTCCCGGGACTAGCCTCTACGAGCAGTTCTTC.

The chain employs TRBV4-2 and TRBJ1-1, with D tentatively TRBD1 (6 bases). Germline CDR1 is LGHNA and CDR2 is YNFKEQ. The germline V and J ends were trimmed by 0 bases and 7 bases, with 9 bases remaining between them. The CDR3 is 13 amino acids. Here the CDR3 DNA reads TGTGCCAGCAGCCAAGACAGGGGATTTGAAGCTTTCTTT. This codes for CASSQDRGFEAFF.

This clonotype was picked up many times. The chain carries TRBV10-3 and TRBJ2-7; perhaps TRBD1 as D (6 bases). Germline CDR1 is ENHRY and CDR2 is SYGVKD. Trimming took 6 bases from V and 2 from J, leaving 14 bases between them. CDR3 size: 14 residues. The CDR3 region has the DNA TGTGCCATCAGCGAGGGACACCCAGCCTACGAGCAGTACTTC. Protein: CAISEGHPAYEQYF.

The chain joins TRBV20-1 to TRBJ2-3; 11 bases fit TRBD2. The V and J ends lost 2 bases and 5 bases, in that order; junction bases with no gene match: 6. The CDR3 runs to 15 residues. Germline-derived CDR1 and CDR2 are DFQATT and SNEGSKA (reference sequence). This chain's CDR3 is CSARLAGGQVDTQYF. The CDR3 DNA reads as TGCAGTGCTAGACTAGCGGGAGGTCAAGTAGATACGCAGTATTTT.

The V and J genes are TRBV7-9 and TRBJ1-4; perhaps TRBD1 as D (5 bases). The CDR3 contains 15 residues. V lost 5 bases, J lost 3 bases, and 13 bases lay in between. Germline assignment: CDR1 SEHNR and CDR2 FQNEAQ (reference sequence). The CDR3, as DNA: TGTGCCAGCAGCCCGCTCGGGGGGGCTAATGAAAAACTGTTTTTT. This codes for CASSPLGGANEKLFF. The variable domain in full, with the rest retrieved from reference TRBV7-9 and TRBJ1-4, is DTGVSQNPRHKITKRGQNVTFRCDPISEHNRLYWYRQTLGQGPEFLTYFQNEAQLEKSRLLSDRFSAERPKGSFSTLEIQRTEQGDSAMYLCASSPLGGANEKLFFGSGTQLSVL.

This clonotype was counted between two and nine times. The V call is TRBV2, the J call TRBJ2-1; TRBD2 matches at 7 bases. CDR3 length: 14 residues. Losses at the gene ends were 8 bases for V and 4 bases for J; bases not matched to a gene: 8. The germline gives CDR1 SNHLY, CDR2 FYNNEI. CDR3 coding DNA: TGTGCCAGCCCCGAGGCTAGCGGATACAATGAGCAGTTCTTC. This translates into CASPEASGYNEQFF.

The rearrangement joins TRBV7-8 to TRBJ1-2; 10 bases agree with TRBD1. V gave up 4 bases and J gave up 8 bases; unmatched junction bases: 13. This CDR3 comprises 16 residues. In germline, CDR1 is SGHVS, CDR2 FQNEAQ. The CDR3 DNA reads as TGTGCCAGCAGCTCCCCCCCGGGACAGGGGACTTCGGGCTACACCTTC. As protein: CASSSPPGQGTSGYTF. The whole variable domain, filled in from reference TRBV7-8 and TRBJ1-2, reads GAGVSQSPRYKVAKRGQDVALRCDPISGHVSLFWYQQALGQGPEFLTYFQNEAQLDKSGLPSDRFFAERPEGSVSTLKIQRTQQEDSAVYLCASSSPPGQGTSGYTFGSGTRLTVV.

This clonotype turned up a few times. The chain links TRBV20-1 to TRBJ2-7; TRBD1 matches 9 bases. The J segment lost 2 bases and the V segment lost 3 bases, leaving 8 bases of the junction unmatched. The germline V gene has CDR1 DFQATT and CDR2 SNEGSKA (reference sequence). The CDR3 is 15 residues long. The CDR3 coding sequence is TGCAGTGCTAGGGACAGGGGCAATTCCCCCTACGAGCAGTACTTC. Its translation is CSARDRGNSPYEQYF.

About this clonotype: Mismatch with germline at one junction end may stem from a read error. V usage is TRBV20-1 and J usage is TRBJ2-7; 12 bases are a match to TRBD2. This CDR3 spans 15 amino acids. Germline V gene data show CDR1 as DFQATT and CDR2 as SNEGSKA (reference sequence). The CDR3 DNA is TGCAGTGCGAGAGACCTAGCGGGGGGGCGTTACGAGCAGTACTTC. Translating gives CSARDLAGGRYEQYF.

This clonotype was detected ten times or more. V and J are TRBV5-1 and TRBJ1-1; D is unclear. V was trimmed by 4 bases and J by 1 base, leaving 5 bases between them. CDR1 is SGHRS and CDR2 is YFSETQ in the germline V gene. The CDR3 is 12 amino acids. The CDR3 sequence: CASSPENTEAFF. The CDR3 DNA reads TGCGCCAGCAGCCCAGAGAACACTGAAGCTTTCTTT.

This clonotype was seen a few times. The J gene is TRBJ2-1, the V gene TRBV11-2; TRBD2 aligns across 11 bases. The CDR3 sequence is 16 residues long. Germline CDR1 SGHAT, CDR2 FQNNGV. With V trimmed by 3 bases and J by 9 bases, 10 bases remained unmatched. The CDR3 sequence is CASSFSGGAIPGEQFF. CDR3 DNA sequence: TGTGCCAGCAGCTTTAGCGGGGGGGCCATCCCCGGTGAGCAGTTCTTC.

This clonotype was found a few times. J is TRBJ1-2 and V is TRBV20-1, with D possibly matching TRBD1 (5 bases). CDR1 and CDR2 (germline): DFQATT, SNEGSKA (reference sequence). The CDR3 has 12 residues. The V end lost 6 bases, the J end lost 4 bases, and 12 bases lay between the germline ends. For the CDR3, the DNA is TGCAGTGCCCCACCGGGGGTCTATGGCTACACCTTC. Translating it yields CSAPPGVYGYTF.

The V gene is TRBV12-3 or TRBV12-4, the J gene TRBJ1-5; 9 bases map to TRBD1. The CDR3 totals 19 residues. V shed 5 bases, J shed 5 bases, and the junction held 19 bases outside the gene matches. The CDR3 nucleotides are TGTGCCAGCAGTCTGGGGCCTCTACGTTTGGACAGGGGCGATCAGCCCCAGCATTTT. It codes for CASSLGPLRLDRGDQPQHF.

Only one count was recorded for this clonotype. This CDR3 reads CSAAGGRGYEQYF. The CDR3 DNA sequence: TGCAGTGCCGCTGGCGGGAGGGGCTACGAGCAGTACTTC. This rearrangement joins TRBV20-1 to TRBJ2-7, with TRBD2 identical over 9 bases. The CDR3 extends over 13 amino acids. Germline V gene data show CDR1 as DFQATT and CDR2 as SNEGSKA (reference sequence). Trimming cost V 6 bases and J 3 bases; bases outside gene matches: 6.

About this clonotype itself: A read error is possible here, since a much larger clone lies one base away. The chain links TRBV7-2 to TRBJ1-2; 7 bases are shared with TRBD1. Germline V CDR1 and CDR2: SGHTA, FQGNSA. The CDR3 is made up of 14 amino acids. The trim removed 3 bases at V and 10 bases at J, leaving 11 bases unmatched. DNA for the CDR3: TGTGCCAGCAGCTTCGGCAGGGACCAGGGGGACTACACCTTC. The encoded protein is CASSFGRDQGDYTF.

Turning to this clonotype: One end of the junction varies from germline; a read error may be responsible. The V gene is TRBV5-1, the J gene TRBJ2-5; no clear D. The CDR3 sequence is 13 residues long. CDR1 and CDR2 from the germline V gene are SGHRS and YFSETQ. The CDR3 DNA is TGCGCCAGCAACTTGCACGTTGGGGAGACCCAGTACTTC. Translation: CASNLHVGETQYF.